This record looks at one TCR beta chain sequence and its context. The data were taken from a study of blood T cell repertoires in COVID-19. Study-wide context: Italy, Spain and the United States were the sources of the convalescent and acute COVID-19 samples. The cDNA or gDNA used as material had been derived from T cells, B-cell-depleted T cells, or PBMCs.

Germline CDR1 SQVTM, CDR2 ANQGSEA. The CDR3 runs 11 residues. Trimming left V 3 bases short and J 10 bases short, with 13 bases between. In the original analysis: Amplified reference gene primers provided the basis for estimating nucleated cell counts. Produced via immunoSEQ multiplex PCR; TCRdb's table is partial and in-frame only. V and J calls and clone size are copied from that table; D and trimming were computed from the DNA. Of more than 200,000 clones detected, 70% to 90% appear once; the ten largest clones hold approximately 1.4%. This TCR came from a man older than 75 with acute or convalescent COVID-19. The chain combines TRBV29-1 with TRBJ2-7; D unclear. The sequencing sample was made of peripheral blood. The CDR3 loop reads CSVEWAMEQYF. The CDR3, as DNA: TGCAGCGTTGAGTGGGCAATGGAACAGTACTTC.